The 6 T cell receptor beta chains in this list originate from one sample, sequenced in a study of T cells after yellow fever vaccination. TCRdb recomputed calls from the 5' RACE reads with MiXCR, one row per CDR3 protein. The repertoire holds hundreds of thousands of distinct CDR3 sequences, 11% seen once, with 18% in the top ten. Specimen: PBMCs, collected on the day of the first yellow fever vaccination. These receptors all come from a man aged 18 to 30 who received the YFV17D yellow fever vaccine.

CDR3 amino acids: CASSPTPPGSYGYTF. The CDR3 DNA is TGTGCCAGCAGTCCCACCCCCCCTGGGTCTTATGGCTACACCTTC. The rearrangement uses TRBV6-1 and TRBJ1-2; D uncertain. Per the germline V gene, CDR1 is MNHNS and CDR2 is SASEGT. V lost 5 bases, J lost 5 bases, and 18 bases lay in between. This CDR3 spans 15 amino acids.

The V call is TRBV7-2, the J call TRBJ2-7, with 8 bases matching TRBD2. Germline CDR1 is SGHTA and CDR2 is FQGNSA. The junction had 8 bases not matched to a gene; V was cut back by 4 bases and J by 6 bases. CDR3 length equals 14 residues. The CDR3 nucleotides read TGTGCCAGCAGCTCCCCCCGGGAGGGGGGCGAGCAGTACGTC. It yields the protein CASSSPREGGEQYV.

In this sample, this clonotype turned up many times. The V and J genes are TRBV20-1 and TRBJ2-3, with D tentatively TRBD2 (5 bases). This CDR3 spans 14 amino acids. The V gene lost 3 bases and the J gene lost 1 base, with 11 bases spanning the gap. From germline, CDR1 is DFQATT and CDR2 SNEGSKA (reference sequence). The CDR3 DNA follows: TGCAGTGCTAGGGCTGGGCGGGGCACAGATACGCAGTATTTT. Encoded protein: CSARAGRGTDTQYF.

The genes are TRBV15 and TRBJ1-3; no reliable D call. CDR3 length: 16 residues. The germline gives CDR1 LNHNV, CDR2 YYDKDF (reference sequence). Trimming removed 0 bases from V and 2 bases from J, with 11 bases in between. CDR3 residues: CATSREEGLAGNTIYF. The CDR3 DNA is TGTGCCACCAGCAGAGAGGAGGGCCTGGCTGGAAACACCATATATTTT.

This clonotype turned up a few times. The V gene is TRBV19, the J gene TRBJ1-2; D remains ambiguous. V lost 6 bases and J 8 bases, leaving 13 bases between the germline ends. CDR3 length equals 12 residues. The germline V gene encodes CDR1 LNHDA and CDR2 SQIVND (reference sequence). CDR3 nucleotide sequence: TGTGCCAGTAGAAATCTGGGTATCGGCTACACCTTC. This codes for CASRNLGIGYTF. The full variable domain, with the rest looked up from reference TRBV19 and TRBJ1-2, is DGGITQSPKYLFRKEGQNVTLSCEQNLNHDAMYWYRQDPGQGLRLIYYSQIVNDFQKGDIAEGYSVSREKKESFPLTVTSAQKNPTAFYLCASRNLGIGYTFGSGTRLTVV.

This clonotype appeared many times. CDR3 sequence reads: CASSLRQRDTQYF. CDR3 sequence (DNA): TGCGCCAGCAGCCTACGACAGAGAGATACGCAGTATTTT. The chain links TRBV5-1 to TRBJ2-3, with D tentatively TRBD1 (5 bases). This CDR3 spans 13 amino acids. CDR1 is SGHRS, CDR2 YFSETQ, per germline. The ends were cut back, 4 bases at V and 5 bases at J, with 11 bases in the middle. Using reference TRBV5-1 and TRBJ2-3 for the parts outside the CDR3, the full variable domain is KAGVTQTPRYLIKTRGQQVTLSCSPISGHRSVSWYQQTPGQGLQFLFEYFSETQRNKGNFPGRFSGRQFSNSRSEMNVSTLELGDSALYLCASSLRQRDTQYFGPGTRLTVL.